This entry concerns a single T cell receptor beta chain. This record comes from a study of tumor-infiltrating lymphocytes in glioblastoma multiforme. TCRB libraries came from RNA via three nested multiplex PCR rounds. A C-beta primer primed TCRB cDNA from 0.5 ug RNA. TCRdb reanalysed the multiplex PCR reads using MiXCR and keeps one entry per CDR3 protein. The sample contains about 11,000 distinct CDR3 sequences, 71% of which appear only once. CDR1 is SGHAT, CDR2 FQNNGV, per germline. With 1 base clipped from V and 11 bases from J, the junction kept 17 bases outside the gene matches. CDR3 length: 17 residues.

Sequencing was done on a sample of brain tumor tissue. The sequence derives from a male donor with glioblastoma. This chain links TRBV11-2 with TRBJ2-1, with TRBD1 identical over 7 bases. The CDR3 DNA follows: TGTGCCAGCAGCTTAGCAGTAAGGGGGCCCTCGCGCAGTAAGCAGTTCTTC. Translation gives CASSLAVRGPSRSKQFF.